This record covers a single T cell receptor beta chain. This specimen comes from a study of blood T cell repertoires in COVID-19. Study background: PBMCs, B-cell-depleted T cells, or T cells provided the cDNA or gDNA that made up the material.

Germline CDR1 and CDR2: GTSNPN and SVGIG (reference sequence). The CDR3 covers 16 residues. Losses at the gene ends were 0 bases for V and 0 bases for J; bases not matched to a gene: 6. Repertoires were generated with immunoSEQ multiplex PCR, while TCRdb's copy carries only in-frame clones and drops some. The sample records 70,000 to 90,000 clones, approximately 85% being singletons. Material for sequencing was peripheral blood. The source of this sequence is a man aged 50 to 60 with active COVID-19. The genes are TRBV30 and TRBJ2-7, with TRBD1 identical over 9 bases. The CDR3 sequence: CAWSVVPGQGSYEQYF. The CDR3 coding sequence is TGTGCCTGGAGTGTAGTTCCGGGACAGGGCTCCTACGAGCAGTACTTC.